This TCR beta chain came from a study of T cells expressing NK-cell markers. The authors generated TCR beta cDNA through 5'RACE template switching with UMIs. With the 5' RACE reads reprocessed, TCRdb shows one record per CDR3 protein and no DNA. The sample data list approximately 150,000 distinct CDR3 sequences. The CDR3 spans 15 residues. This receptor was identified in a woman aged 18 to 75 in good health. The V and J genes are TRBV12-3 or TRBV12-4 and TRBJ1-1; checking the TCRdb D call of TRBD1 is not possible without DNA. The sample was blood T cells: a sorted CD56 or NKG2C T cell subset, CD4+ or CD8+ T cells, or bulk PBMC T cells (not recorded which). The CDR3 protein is CASSLWPTENTEAFF.